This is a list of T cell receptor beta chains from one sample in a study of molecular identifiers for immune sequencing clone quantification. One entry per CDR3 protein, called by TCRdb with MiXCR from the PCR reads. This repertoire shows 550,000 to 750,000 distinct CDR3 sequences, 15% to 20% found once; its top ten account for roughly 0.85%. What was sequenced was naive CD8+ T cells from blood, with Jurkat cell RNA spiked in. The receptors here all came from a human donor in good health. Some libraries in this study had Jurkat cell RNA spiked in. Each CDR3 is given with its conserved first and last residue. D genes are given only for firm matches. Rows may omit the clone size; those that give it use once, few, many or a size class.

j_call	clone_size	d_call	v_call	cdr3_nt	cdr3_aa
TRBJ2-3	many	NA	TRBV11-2	TGTGCCAGCAGCTTAGGTGGCTTTATCACAGATACGCAGTATTTT	CASSLGGFITDTQYF
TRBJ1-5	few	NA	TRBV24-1	TGTGCCACCAGTCCGACAGGAGTTCCTCAGCCCCAGCATTTT	CATSPTGVPQPQHF
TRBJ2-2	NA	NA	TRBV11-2	TGTGCCAGCAGCTCAAAGACGTGGCTGGGGAGCGGGGAGCTGTTTTTT	CASSSKTWLGSGELFF
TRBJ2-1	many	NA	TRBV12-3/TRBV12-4	TGTGCCAGCAGTTCCCCGAGCTCCTACAATGAGCAGTTCTTC	CASSSPSSYNEQFF
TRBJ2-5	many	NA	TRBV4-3	TGCGCCAGCAGCCAAGATGGAGGAGAGACCCAGTACTTC	CASSQDGGETQYF
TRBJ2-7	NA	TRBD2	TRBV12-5	TGTGCTAGTGGTCCAACGACCCGGACTAGCGAGAGTTGGCACTTC	CASGPTTRTSESWHF
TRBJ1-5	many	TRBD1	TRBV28	TGTGCCAGCAGTTTACCCGACAGGGGAGTTGCTCAGCCCCAGCATTTT	CASSLPDRGVAQPQHF
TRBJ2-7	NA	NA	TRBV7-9	TGTGCCAGCAGCCCCCCGGCAGGGGAGTTCTACGAGCAGTACTTC	CASSPPAGEFYEQYF
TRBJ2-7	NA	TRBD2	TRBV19	TGTGCCAGTAGCCATCGGTCTAGCGGAAACTACGAGCAGTACTTC	CASSHRSSGNYEQYF
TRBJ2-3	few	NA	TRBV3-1	TGTGCCAGCAGCCAAGATCCATTGACCCCCACCATAGATACGCAGTATTTT	CASSQDPLTPTIDTQYF
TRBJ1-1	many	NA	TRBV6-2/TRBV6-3	TGTGCCAGCCGTTCGTGGACCGGACCCCATTTTGAGGGGGGCACTGAAGCTTTCTTT	CASRSWTGPHFEGGTEAFF
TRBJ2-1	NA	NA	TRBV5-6	TGTGCCAGCAGCCCTCCAGAAGGCTCCTACAATGAGCAGTTCTTC	CASSPPEGSYNEQFF
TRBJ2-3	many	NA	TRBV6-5	TGTGCCAGCAGTTACTCGACAGGCCCAGATACGCAGTATTTT	CASSYSTGPDTQYF
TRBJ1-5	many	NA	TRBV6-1	TGTGCCAGCAGTGAAGCTTGGGACCCGACCGGACAGCCCCAGCATTTT	CASSEAWDPTGQPQHF
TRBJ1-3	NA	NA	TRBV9	TGTACCAGCAGCGTAGATCACACCTCTGGAAACACCATATATTTT	CTSSVDHTSGNTIYF
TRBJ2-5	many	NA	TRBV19	TGTGCCAGTAGTATCGCATCGGGGTTCCAAGAGACCCAGTACTTC	CASSIASGFQETQYF
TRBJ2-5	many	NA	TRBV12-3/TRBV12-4	TGTGCCAGCAGTTTCTCAGGGAACGGAGAGACCCAGTACTTC	CASSFSGNGETQYF
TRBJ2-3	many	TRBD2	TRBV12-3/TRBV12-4	TGTGCCAGCAGTTATAGCGGGGGGGAACGGGATACGCAGTATTTT	CASSYSGGERDTQYF
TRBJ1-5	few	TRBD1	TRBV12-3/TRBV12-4	TGTGCCAGCAGTTCAGGGGGCCTCTATCAGCCCCAGCATTTT	CASSSGGLYQPQHF
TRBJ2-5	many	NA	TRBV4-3	TGCGCCAGCAGCCAAGATCTGGGCATATTGGAGACCCAGTACTTC	CASSQDLGILETQYF
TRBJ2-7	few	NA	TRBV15	TGTGCCACCAGCAGCGTAGACAGGTCTCTCCACGAGCAGTACTTC	CATSSVDRSLHEQYF
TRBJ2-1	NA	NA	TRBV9	TGTGCCAGCAGACGGGATGGAAGCTCCTACAATGAGCAGTTCTTC	CASRRDGSSYNEQFF
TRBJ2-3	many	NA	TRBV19	TGTGCCAGTCGGACCTTCGGGTCGGATACGCAGTATTTT	CASRTFGSDTQYF
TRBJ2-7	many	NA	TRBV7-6	TGTGCCAGCAGCCCTCCGGGACTCCTCCGCGAGCAGTACTTC	CASSPPGLLREQYF
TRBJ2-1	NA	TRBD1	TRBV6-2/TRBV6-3	TGTGCCAGCAGTTACTCGAGCGTTCGTCTCCCGGGACAGGGATTTGGGGAGCAGTTCTTC	CASSYSSVRLPGQGFGEQFF
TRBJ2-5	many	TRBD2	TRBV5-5	TGTGCCAGCAGCGCTGGGACTAGCGGGATCGTGGAGACCCAGTACTTC	CASSAGTSGIVETQYF
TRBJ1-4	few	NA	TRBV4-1	TGCGCCAGCAGCCAAGGTCGGGGGATCGGTCAAAAACTGTTTTTT	CASSQGRGIGQKLFF